This TCR beta chain came from a study of T cells in localized non-small cell lung cancer. Study-wide results and caveats: Of the top 100 tumor clones, median around 60 were in adjacent lung, about 30 among its top 100. Clonality of T cells reached its maximum in uninvolved adjacent lung, surpassing tumor.

Clones were read by immunoSEQ multiplex PCR, and TCRdb kept only the in-frame ones, dropping some. The sample yields around 15,000 clones, more than 70% seen once. Concerning this clone itself: As yet, its antigen is unknown.

The TCR sequence derives from a man aged 35-75 years with stage III lung adenocarcinoma. This sample comprised peripheral blood mononuclear cells, obtained before any cancer treatment.

The chain's CDR3 is CASSVGLAGETQYF. The CDR3 nucleotides are TGTGCCAGCAGCGTAGGACTAGCGGGAGAGACCCAGTACTTC. The V and J genes are TRBV9 and TRBJ2-5; 10 bases map to TRBD2. The V segment lost 0 bases and the J segment 4 bases; nucleotides outside the gene matches: 0. There are 14 residues in the CDR3. The germline V gene has CDR1 SGDLS and CDR2 YYNGEE.